This T cell receptor (beta chain) stems from a study of T cell responses to AZD1222 COVID-19 vaccine. Study-level points and caveats: Along spike, vaccine-associated CD4 TCRs were found throughout, with dominance at 160-218 and 743-854. Spike-specific TCR depth and breadth grew after two AZD1222 doses.

Sequencing used immunoSEQ multiplex PCR; TCRdb keeps in-frame clones, though not all of them. The table lists approximately 110,000 clones, around 88% of them singletons. J lost 2 bases, V lost 3 bases, and 1 base had no gene match. Germline-derived CDR1 and CDR2 are MNHNS and SASEGT. The CDR3 totals 15 residues. Remarks on this clone: What it binds is unknown.

Sequencing was performed on peripheral blood, taken on day 0 of AZD1222 vaccination. The rearrangement joins TRBV6-1 to TRBJ2-1; 10 bases map to TRBD1. This receptor was obtained from an adult in good health. The CDR3 region has the DNA TGTGCCAGCAGTGATGGACAGGGGGCCTACAATGAGCAGTTCTTC. This encodes CASSDGQGAYNEQFF.